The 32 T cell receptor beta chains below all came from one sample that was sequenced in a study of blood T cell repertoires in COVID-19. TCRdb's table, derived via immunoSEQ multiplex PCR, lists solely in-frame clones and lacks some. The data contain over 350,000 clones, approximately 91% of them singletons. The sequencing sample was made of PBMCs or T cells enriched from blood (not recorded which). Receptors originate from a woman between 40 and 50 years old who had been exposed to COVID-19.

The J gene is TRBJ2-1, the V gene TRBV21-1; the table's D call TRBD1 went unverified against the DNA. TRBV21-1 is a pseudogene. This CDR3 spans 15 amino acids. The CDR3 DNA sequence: TGTGCCAGCAGGACAGGGGTCTACAAGTTAAGTGAGCAGTTCTTC. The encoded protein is CASRTGVYKLSEQFF.

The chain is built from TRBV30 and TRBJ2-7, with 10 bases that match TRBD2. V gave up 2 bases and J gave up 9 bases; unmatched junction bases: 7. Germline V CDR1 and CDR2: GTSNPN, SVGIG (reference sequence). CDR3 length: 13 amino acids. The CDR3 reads CAWSPSGGSGQYF. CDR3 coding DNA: TGTGCCTGGAGTCCTAGCGGGGGTTCGGGGCAGTACTTC.

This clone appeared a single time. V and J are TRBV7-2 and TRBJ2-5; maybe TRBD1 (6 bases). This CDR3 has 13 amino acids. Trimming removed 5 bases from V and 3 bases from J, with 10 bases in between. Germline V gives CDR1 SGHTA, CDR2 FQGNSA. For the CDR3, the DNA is TGTGCCAGCAGCCGCGGACAGAAAGAGACCCAGTACTTC. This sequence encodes CASSRGQKETQYF.

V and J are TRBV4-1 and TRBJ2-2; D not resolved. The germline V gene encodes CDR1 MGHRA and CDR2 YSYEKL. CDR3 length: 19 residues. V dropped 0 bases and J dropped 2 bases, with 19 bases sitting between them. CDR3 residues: CASSQDFRSRQRNTGELFF. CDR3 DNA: TGCGCCAGCAGCCAAGATTTTAGGTCGCGGCAGAGAAACACCGGGGAGCTGTTTTTT.

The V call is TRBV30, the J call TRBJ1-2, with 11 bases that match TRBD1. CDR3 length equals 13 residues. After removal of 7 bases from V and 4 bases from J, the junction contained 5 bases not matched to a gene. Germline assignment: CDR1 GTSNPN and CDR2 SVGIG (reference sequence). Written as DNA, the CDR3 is TGTGCCTCGGGACAGGGGGTTAGCTATGGCTACACCTTC. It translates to CASGQGVSYGYTF.

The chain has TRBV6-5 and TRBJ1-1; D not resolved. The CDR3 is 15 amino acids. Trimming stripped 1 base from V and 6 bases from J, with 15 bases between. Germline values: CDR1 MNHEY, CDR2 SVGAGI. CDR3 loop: CASSYYRGREAEAFF. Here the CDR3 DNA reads TGTGCCAGCAGTTACTATCGGGGTAGGGAGGCTGAAGCTTTCTTT.

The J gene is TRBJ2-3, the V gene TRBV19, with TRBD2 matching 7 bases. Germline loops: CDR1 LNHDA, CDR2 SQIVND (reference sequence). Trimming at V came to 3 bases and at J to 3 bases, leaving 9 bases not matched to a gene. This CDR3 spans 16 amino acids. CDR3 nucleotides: TGTGCCAGTAGTATTTCGGGGGGAGAGGGAACAGATACGCAGTATTTT. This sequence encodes CASSISGGEGTDTQYF. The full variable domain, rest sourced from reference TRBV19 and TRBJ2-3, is DGGITQSPKYLFRKEGQNVTLSCEQNLNHDAMYWYRQDPGQGLRLIYYSQIVNDFQKGDIAEGYSVSREKKESFPLTVTSAQKNPTAFYLCASSISGGEGTDTQYFGPGTRLTVL.

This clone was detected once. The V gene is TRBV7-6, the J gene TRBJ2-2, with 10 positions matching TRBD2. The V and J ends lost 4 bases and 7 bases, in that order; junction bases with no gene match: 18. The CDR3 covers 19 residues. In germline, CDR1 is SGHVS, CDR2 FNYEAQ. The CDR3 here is CASSSRPGLAGGRGGELFF. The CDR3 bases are TGTGCCAGCAGCTCCCGCCCGGGGTTAGCGGGGGGCCGTGGCGGGGAGCTGTTTTTT.

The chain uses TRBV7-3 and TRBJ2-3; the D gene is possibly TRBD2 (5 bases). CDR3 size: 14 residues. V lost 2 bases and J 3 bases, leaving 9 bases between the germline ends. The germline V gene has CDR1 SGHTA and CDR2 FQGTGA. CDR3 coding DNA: TGTGCCAGCAGCTTACGGGGTTTTACAGATACGCAGTATTTT. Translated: CASSLRGFTDTQYF.

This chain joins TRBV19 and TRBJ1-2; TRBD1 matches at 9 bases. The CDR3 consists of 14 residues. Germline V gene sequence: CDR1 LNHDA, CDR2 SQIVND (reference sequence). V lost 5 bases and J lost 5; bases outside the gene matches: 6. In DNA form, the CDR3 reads TGTGCCAGTAGTCCTTGGGACAGGGATTATGGCTACACCTTC. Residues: CASSPWDRDYGYTF.

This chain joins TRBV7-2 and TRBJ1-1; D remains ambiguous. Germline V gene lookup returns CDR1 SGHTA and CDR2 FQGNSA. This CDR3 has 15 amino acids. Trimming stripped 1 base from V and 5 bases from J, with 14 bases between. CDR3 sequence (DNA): TGTGCCAGCAGCTTAGAGGGCGGGAGAAGAACTGAAGCTTTCTTT. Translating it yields CASSLEGGRRTEAFF. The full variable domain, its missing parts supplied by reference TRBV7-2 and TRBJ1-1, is GAGVSQSPSNKVTEKGKDVELRCDPISGHTALYWYRQSLGQGLEFLIYFQGNSAPDKSGLPSDRFSAERTGGSVSTLTIQRTQQEDSAVYLCASSLEGGRRTEAFFGQGTRLTVV.

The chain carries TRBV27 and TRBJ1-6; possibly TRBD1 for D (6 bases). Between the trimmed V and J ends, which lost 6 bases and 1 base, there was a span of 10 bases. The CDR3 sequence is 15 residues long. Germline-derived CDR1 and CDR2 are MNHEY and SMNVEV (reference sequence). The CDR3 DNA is TGTGCCAGCAGCCTACAGGGTTCCTATAATTCACCCCTCCACTTT. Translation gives CASSLQGSYNSPLHF.

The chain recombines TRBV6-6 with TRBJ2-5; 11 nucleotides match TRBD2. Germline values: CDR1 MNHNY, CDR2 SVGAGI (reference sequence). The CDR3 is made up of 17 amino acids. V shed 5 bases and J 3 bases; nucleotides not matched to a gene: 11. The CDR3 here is CASSPRLAGSDKETQYF. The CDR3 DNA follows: TGTGCCAGCAGTCCCCGACTAGCGGGGAGTGACAAAGAGACCCAGTACTTC.

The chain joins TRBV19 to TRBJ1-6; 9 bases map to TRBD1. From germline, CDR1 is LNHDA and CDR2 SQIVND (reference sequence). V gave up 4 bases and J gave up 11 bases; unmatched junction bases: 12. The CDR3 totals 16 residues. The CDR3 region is CASSTGTGWYVAPLHF. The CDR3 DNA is TGTGCCAGTAGTACCGGGACAGGGTGGTATGTCGCACCCCTCCACTTT.

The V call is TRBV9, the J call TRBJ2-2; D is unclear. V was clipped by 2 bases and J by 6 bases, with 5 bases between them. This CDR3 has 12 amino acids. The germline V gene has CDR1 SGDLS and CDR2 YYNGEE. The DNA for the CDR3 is TGTGCCAGCAGCGTTTCTCCCGGGGAGCTGTTTTTT. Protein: CASSVSPGELFF.

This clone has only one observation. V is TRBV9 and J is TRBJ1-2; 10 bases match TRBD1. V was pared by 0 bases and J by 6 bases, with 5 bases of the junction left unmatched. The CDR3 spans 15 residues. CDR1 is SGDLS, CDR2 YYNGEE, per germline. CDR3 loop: CASSVGGTGEHGYTF. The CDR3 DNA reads TGTGCCAGCAGCGTAGGAGGGACAGGGGAACATGGCTACACCTTC.

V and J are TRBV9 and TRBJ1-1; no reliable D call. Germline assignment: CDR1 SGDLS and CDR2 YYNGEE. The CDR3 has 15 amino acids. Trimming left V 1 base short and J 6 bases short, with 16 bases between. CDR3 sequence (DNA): TGTGCCAGCAGCGTAATTGGTTTCGGGAGGGCTGAAGCTTTCTTT. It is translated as CASSVIGFGRAEAFF.

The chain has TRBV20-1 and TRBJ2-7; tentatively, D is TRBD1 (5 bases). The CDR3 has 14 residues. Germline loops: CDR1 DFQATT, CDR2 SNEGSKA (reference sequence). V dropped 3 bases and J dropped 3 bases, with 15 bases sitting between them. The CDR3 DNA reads TGCAGTGCTAGTGGGCAGGGATTAAGCTACGAGCAGTACTTC. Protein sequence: CSASGQGLSYEQYF.

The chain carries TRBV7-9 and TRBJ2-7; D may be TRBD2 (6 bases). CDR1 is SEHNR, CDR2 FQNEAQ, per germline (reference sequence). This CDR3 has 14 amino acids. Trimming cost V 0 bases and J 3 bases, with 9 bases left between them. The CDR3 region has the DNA TGTGCCAGCAGCTTAGCGGCGGGGATCTACGAGCAGTACTTC. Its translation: CASSLAAGIYEQYF.

Written as DNA, the CDR3 is TGTGCCAGCAGCTTGGTTCTAGCGGGGAAACTCCTAGCCAAAAACATTCAGTACTTC. This gives the protein CASSLVLAGKLLAKNIQYF. The chain recombines TRBV7-9 with TRBJ2-4, with 9 nucleotides matching TRBD2. This CDR3 region has 19 residues. Germline V gives CDR1 SEHNR, CDR2 FQNEAQ (reference sequence). The J segment lost 0 bases and the V segment lost 3 bases, leaving 12 bases of the junction unmatched.

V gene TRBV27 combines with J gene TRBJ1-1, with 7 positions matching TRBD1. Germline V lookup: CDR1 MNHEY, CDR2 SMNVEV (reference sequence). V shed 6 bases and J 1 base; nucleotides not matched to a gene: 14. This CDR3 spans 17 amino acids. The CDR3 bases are TGTGCCAGCAGCCTACGAGGGACAGACGTAAGGAACACTGAAGCTTTCTTT. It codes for CASSLRGTDVRNTEAFF.

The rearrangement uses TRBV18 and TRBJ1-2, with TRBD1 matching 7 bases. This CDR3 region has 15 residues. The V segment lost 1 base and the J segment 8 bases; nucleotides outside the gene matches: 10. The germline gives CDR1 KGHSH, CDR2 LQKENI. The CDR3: CASSPQERQGVGYTF. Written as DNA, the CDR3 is TGTGCCAGCTCACCACAAGAAAGACAGGGCGTGGGCTACACCTTC.

The CDR3 DNA follows: TGTGCCAGCAGTGGGTTTCAGGGGGCTTACACTGAAGCTTTCTTT. It translates to CASSGFQGAYTEAFF. This chain connects TRBV2 to TRBJ1-1; 8 nucleotides agree with TRBD1. This CDR3 contains 15 residues. Trimming cost V 4 bases and J 3 bases; bases outside gene matches: 7. Germline-derived CDR1 and CDR2 are SNHLY and FYNNEI.

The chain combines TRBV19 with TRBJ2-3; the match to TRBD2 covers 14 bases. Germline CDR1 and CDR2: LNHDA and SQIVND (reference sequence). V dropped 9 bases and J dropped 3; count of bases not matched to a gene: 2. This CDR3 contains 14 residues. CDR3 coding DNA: TGTGCCAGCCGGACTAGCGGGGGGACAGATACGCAGTATTTT. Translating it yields CASRTSGGTDTQYF.

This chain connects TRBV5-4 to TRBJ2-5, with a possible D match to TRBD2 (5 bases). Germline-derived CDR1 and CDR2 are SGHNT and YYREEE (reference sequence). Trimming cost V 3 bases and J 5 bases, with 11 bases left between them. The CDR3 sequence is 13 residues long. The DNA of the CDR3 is TGTGCCAGCAGCTCGACTATTACCGAGACCCAGTACTTC. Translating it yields CASSSTITETQYF.

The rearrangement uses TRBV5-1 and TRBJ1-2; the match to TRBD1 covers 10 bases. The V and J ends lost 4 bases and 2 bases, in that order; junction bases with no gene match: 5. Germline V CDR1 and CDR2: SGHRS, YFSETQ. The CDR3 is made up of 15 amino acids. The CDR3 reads CASSNLGQGNYGYTF. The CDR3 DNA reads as TGCGCCAGCAGCAACCTGGGACAGGGGAACTATGGCTACACCTTC.

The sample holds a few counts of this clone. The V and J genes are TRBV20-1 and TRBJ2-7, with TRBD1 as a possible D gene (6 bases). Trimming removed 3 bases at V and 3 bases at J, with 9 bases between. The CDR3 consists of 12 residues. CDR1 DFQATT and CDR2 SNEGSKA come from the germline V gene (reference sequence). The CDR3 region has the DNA TGCAGTGCTAGTCGGGACATCTACGAGCAGTACTTC. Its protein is CSASRDIYEQYF.

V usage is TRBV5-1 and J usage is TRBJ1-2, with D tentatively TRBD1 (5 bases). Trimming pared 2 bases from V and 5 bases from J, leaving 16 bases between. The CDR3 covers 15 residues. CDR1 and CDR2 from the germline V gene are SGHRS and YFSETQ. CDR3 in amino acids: CASSFTWGRDYGYTF. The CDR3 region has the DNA TGCGCCAGCAGCTTTACCTGGGGCAGGGATTATGGCTACACCTTC.

CDR3 in amino acids: CASSLRMFGELFF. The CDR3 DNA sequence: TGTGCCAGCAGCTTGAGGATGTTCGGGGAGCTGTTTTTT. The chain couples TRBV11-3 to TRBJ2-2, with no clear D. Trimming pared 3 bases from V and 7 bases from J, leaving 9 bases between. This CDR3 spans 13 amino acids. Germline CDR1 and CDR2: SGHNT and YENEEA. Variable domain in full (rest from reference TRBV11-3 and TRBJ2-2): EAGVVQSPRYKIIEKKQPVAFWCNPISGHNTLYWYLQNLGQGPELLIRYENEEAVDDSQLPKDRFSAERLKGVDSTLKIQPAELGDSAVYLCASSLRMFGELFFGEGSRLTVL.

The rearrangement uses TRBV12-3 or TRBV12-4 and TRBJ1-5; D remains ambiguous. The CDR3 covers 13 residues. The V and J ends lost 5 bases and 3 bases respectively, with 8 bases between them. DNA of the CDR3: TGTGCCAGCAGTACCAGTAACAATCAGCCCCAGCATTTT. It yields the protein CASSTSNNQPQHF.

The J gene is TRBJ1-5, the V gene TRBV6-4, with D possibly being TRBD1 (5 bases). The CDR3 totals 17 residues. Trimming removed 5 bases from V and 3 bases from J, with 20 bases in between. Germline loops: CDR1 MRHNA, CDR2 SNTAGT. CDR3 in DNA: TGTGCCAGCAGTCAGTATATTGGAGGGGCCGACAATCAGCCCCAGCATTTT. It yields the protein CASSQYIGGADNQPQHF.

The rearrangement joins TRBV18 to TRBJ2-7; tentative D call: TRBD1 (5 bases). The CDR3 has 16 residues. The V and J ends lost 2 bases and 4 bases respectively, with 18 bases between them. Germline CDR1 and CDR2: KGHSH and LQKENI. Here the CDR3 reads CASSPRGIESAYEQYF. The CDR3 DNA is TGTGCCAGCTCACCAAGGGGAATAGAATCGGCATACGAGCAGTACTTC.